These 2 T cell receptor beta chains were sequenced from one sample in a study of cytomegalovirus exposure and HLA in healthy donors. Profiled with immunoSEQ multiplex PCR; TCRdb holds only in-frame clones, not every one. The sample holds roughly 86,000 clones, 90% to 96% seen once. Sequenced material: PBMCs. The receptor source for this set is a young man in good health and CMV-seropositive.

This rearrangement joins TRBV7-8 to TRBJ1-5; D perhaps matches TRBD1 (5 bases). V was trimmed by 5 bases and J by 2 bases, leaving 13 bases between them. Germline CDR1 and CDR2: SGHVS and FQNEAQ. The CDR3 loop spans 15 amino acids. Written as DNA, the CDR3 is TGTGCCAGCAGCGCCTCTGGGGGGGGCAATCAGCCCCAGCATTTT. Translated: CASSASGGGNQPQHF.

The J gene is TRBJ2-7, the V gene TRBV10-3, with TRBD1 matching over 7 bases. This CDR3 comprises 12 residues. J lost 5 bases, V lost 3 bases, and 1 base had no gene match. Germline values: CDR1 ENHRY, CDR2 SYGVKD. In DNA, the CDR3 is TGTGCCATCAGTGATAGGGGGCACGAGCAGTACTTC. Its protein is CAISDRGHEQYF.